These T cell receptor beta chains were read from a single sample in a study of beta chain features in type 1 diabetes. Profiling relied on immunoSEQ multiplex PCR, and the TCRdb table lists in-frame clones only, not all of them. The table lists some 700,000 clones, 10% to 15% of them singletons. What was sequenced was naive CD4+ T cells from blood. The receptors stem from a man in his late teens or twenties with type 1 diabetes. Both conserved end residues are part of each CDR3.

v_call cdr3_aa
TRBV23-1 CASSLKDRGPNGELFF
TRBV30 CAWSASYGYTF
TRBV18 CASSPSGTKERLAFF
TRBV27 CASSLRVGYGYTF
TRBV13 CASSPPQGTYEQYF
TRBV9 CASSPNGESNQPQHF
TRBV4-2 CASSQLLAGSSTDTQYF
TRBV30 CAWGVSYEQYF
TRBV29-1 CSVADLNNQPQHF
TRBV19 CASSIQAPGTVPQHF
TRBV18 CASSDQGASSYGYTF
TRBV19 CASRDSIANYGYTF
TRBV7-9 CASTEQRGAGDTQYF
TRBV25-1 CATVTGINEQFF
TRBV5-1 CASSSSDRTDTQYF
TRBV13 CASSLPGPNQPQHF
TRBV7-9 CASSLDSYYGYTF
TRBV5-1 CASSGTGYNTGELFF
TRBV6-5 CASSYGGYNEQFF
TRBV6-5 CASSSGQGYTF
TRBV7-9 CASSPRHSGNTIYF
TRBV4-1 CASSPRESSGNTIYF
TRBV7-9 CASSSTGELFF
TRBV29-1 CSVSRQGNTEAFF
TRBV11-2 CASSPIAGGETQYF
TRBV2 CASTLWSEAFF
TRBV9 CASSVENSPLHF
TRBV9 CASSLQGVEQYF
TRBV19 CASRGYSYEQYF
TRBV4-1 CASSQTERRGSYGYTF
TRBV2 CASSATAYEQYF
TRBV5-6 CASSLSGRYYEQYF
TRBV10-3 CAISGTSSSYEQYF
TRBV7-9 CASSPSPGQSTDTQYF
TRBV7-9 CASSLVGKTEAFF
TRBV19 CASKAPYNEQFF
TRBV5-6 CASSLWEGLGPQHF
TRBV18 CASSPPNQPQHF
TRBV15 CATSRGYETQYF
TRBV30 CAWSVETGGMNTQYF
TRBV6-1 CASSLGQGRNYGYTF
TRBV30 CAWIIGGANEQFF
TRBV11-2 CASSSPMYIQYF
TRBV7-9 CASSLLIEKLFF
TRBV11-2 CASSLRAASNQPQHF
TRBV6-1 CASSPEWGEAFF
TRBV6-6 CASSRGYLGGYGYTF
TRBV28 CASSFGGYGYTF
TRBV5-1 CASSLGGGLSYEQYF
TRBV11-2 CASSSPRDLETQYF
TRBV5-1 CASSLGRTTYEQYF
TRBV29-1 CSVVTGAWGEKLFF
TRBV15 CATSREGGSYNEQFF
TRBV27 CASSLQGGQLNTEAFF
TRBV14 CASSRRDPGELFF
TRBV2 CASRPGGVRNNEQFF
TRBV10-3 CAISGPSGSQPQHF